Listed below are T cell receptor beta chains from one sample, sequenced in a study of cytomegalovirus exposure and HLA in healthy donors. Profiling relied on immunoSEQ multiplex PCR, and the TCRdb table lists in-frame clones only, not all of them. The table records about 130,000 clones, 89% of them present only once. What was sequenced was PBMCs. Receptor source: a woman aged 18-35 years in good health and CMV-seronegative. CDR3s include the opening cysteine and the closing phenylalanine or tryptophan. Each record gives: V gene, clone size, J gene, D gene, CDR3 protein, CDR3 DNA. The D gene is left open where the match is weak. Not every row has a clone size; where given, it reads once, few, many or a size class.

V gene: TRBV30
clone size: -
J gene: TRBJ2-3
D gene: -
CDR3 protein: CAWTSGPGDTQYF
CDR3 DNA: TGTGCCTGGACAAGCGGTCCGGGAGATACGCAGTATTTT

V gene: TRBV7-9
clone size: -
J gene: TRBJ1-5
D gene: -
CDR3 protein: CASSAGGQPQHF
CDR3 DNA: TGTGCCAGCAGCGCCGGGGGGCAGCCCCAGCATTTT

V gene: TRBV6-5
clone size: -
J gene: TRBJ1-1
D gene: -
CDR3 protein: CATEQAMNTEAFF
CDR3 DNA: TGTGCCACCGAACAGGCCATGAACACTGAAGCTTTCTTT

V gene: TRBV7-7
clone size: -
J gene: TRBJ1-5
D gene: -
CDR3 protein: CASSFISGLCQPQHF
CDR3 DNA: TGTGCCAGCAGCTTCATTTCGGGGTTGTGTCAGCCCCAGCATTTT

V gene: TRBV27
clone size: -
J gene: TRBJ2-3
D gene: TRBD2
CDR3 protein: CASSRTSGSLTDTQYF
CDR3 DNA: TGTGCCAGCAGCCGGACTAGCGGGAGCCTGACAGATACGCAGTATTTT

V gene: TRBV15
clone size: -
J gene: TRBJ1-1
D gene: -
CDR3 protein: CATSRSMNTEAFF
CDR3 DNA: TGTGCCACCAGCAGATCCATGAACACTGAAGCTTTCTTT

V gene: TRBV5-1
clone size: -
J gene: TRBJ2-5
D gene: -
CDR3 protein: CASRDPGEAQYF
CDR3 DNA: TGCGCCAGCAGGGATCCCGGGGAAGCCCAGTACTTC

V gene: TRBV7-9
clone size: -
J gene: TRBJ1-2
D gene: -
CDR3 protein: CASSLPQGGYGYTF
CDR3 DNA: TGTGCCAGCAGCCTCCCACAGGGTGGCTATGGCTACACCTTC

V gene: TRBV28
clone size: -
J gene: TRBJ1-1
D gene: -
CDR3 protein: CASSFLSAGVYTEAFF
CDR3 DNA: TGTGCCAGCAGTTTTCTCAGCGCGGGTGTGTACACTGAAGCTTTCTTT

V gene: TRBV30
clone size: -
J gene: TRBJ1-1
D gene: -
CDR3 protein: CAWGKTEGTEAFF
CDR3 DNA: TGTGCCTGGGGTAAAACGGAGGGGACTGAAGCTTTCTTT

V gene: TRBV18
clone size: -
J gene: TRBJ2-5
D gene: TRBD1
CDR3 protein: CASSPRQGETQYF
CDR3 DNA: TGTGCCAGCTCACCACGACAGGGGGAGACCCAGTACTTC

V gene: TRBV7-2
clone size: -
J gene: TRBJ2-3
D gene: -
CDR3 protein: CASSFYGGTGGTDTQYF
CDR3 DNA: TGTGCCAGCAGCTTCTATGGCGGAACGGGGGGCACAGATACGCAGTATTTT

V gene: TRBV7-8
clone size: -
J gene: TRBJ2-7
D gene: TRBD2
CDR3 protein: CASSPTSGYVHEQYF
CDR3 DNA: TGTGCCAGCAGCCCTACTAGCGGGTATGTCCACGAGCAGTACTTC

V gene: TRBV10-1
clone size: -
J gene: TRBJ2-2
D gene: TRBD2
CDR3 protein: CASSECGLAGCTGELFF
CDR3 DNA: TGCGCCAGCAGTGAGTGCGGACTAGCGGGTTGCACCGGGGAGCTGTTTTTT

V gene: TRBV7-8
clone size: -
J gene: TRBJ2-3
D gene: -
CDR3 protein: CASSVQYTDTQYF
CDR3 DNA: TGTGCCAGCAGCGTACAGTACACAGATACGCAGTATTTT

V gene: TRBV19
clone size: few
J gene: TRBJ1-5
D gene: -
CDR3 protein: CASSIGGPRNQPQHF
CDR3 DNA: TGTGCCAGTAGTATAGGGGGCCCTCGAAATCAGCCCCAGCATTTT

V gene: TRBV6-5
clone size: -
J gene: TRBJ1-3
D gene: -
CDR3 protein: CASRGGFTNTIYF
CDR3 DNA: TGTGCCAGCAGGGGGGGATTCACAAACACCATATATTTT

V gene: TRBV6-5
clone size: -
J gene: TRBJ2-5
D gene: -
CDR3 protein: CASSRTYEETQYF
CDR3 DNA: TGTGCCAGCAGTCGCACCTACGAAGAGACCCAGTACTTC

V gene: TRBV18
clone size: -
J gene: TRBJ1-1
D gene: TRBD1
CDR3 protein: CASSPVGTGDTEAFF
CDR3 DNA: TGTGCCAGCTCACCGGTCGGGACAGGGGACACTGAAGCTTTCTTT

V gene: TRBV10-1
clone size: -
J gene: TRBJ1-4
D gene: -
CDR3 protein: CASRGDATNEKLFF
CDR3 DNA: TGCGCCAGCAGAGGGGATGCAACTAATGAAAAACTGTTTTTT

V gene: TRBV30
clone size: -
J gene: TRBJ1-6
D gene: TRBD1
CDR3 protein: CAWSSGDRVKSSSYNSPLHF
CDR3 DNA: TGTGCCTGGAGTTCCGGGGACAGGGTAAAGTCGAGCTCCTATAATTCACCCCTCCACTTT

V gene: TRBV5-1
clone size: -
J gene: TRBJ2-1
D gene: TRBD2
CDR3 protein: CASSLVAGAGNEQFF
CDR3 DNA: TGCGCCAGCAGCTTGGTAGCGGGGGCGGGTAATGAGCAGTTCTTC

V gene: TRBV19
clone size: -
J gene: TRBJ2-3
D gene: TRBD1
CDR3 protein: CARLNRDRGTDTQYF
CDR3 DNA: TGTGCCAGGTTAAACCGGGACAGGGGGACAGATACGCAGTATTTT

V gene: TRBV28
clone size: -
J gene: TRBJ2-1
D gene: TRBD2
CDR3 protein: CASSFGLADPRNEQFF
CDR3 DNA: TGTGCCAGCAGTTTCGGGCTAGCGGACCCTCGGAATGAGCAGTTCTTC

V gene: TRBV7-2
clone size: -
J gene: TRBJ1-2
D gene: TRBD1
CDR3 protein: CASSSPGQGRGYTF
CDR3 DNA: TGTGCCAGCAGCTCTCCGGGACAGGGTCGAGGCTACACCTTC

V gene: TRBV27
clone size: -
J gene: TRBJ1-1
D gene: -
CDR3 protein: CASSSRSTGTKAFF
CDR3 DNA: TGTGCCAGCAGTTCCCGTTCCACCGGGACAAAAGCTTTCTTT

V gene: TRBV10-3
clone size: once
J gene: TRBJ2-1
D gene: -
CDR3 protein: CAIRQTERSEQFF
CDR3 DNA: TGTGCCATCAGGCAGACGGAGAGGAGTGAGCAGTTCTTC

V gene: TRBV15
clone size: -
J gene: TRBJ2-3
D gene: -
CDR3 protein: CATSRGDISADTQYF
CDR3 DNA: TGTGCCACCAGCAGAGGAGATATTTCGGCAGATACGCAGTATTTT

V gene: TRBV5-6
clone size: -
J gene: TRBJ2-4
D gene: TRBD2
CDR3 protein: CASSLGAGVDIQYF
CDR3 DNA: TGTGCCAGCAGCTTGGGGGCGGGAGTAGACATTCAGTACTTC

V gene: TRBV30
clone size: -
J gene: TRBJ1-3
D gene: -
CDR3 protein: CAWSNTGNTIYF
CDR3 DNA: TGTGCCTGGAGTAACACTGGAAACACCATATATTTT

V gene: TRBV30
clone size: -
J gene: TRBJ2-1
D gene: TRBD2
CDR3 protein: CAWSRIAGGEEQFF
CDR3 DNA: TGTGCCTGGAGTAGGATAGCGGGAGGGGAAGAGCAGTTCTTC

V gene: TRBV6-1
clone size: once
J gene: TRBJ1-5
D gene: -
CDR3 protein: CASSELADSPREPQHF
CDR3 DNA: TGTGCCAGCAGTGAATTGGCCGACAGTCCACGGGAGCCCCAGCATTTT

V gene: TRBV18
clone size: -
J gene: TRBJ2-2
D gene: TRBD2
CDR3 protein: CASSPMTSGGTGELFF
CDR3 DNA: TGTGCCAGCTCACCAATGACTAGCGGGGGCACCGGGGAGCTGTTTTTT

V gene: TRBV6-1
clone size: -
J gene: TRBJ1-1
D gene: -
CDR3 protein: CASSVGGGEAFF
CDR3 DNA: TGTGCCAGCAGTGTGGGGGGGGGTGAAGCTTTCTTT

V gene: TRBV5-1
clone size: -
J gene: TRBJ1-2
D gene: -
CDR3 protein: CASSLRTDYGYTF
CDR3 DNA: TGCGCCAGCAGCTTGCGCACAGACTATGGCTACACCTTC

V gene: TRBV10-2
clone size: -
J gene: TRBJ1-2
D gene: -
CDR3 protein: CASVRSPGSYGYTF
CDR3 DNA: TGCGCCAGCGTTAGGTCCCCCGGGAGCTATGGCTACACCTTC

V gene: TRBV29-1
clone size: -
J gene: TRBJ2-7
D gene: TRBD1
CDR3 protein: CSVQGADTHYEQYF
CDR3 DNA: TGCAGCGTCCAGGGGGCGGACACGCACTACGAGCAGTACTTC

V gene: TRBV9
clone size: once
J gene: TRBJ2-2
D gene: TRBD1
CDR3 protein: CASSGSGGGDGELFF
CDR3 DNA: TGTGCCAGCAGCGGATCAGGGGGCGGAGACGGGGAGCTGTTTTTT

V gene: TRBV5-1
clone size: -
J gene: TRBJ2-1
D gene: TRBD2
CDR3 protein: CASSLGREGLYNEQFF
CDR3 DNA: TGCGCCAGCAGCTTGGGGCGGGAGGGCTTGTACAATGAGCAGTTCTTC

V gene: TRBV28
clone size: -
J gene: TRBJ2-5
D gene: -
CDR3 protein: CASSLAQAFQETQYF
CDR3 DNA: TGTGCCAGCAGTTTGGCACAGGCCTTCCAAGAGACCCAGTACTTC

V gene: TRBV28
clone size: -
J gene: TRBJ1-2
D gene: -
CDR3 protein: CASSSEGGPAPNYGYTF
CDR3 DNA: TGTGCCAGCAGTTCCGAGGGGGGGCCCGCCCCTAACTATGGCTACACCTTC

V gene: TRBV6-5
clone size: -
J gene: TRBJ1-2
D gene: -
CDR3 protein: CASSYSKSMGYTF
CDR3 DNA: TGTGCCAGCAGTTACTCGAAGTCTATGGGCTACACCTTC

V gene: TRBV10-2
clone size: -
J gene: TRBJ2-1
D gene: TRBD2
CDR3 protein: CASTKVFRTSGNNEQFF
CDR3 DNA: TGCGCCAGCACTAAGGTCTTCCGGACTAGCGGAAACAATGAGCAGTTCTTC

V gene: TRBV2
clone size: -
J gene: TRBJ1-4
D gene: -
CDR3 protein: CASRTEQGVGEKLFF
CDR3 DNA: TGTGCCAGCAGAACAGAACAGGGAGTGGGCGAAAAACTGTTTTTT

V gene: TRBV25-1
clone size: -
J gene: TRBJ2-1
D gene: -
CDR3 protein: CASSPGMAGYNEQFF
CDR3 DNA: TGTGCCAGCAGCCCCGGCATGGCAGGGTACAATGAGCAGTTCTTC

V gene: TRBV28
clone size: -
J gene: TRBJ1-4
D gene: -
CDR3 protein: CASIRGGGTNEKLFF
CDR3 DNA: TGTGCCAGCATTAGGGGGGGTGGAACTAATGAAAAACTGTTTTTT

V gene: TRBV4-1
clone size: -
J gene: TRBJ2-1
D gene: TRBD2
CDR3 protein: CASSQESTSGSGNEQFF
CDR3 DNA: TGCGCCAGCAGCCAAGAGTCGACTAGCGGGAGTGGTAATGAGCAGTTCTTC

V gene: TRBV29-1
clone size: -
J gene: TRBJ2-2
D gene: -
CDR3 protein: CSVQLANTGELFF
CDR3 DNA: TGCAGCGTTCAGTTGGCGAACACCGGGGAGCTGTTTTTT

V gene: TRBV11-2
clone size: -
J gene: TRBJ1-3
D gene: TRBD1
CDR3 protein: CASSSGQGITSGNTIYF
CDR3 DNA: TGTGCCAGCAGCTCCGGACAGGGAATAACCTCTGGAAACACCATATATTTT

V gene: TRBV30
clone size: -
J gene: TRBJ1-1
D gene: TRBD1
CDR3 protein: CAWRGGLLTPNTEAFF
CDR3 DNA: TGTGCCTGGAGAGGGGGCCTCCTAACTCCGAACACTGAAGCTTTCTTT

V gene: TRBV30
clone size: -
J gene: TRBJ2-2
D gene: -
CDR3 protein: CAWSYGLGGHGELFF
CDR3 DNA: TGTGCCTGGAGTTACGGTCTCGGGGGTCACGGGGAGCTGTTTTTT

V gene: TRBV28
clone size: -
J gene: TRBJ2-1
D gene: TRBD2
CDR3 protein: CASSPIDLAGTNEQFF
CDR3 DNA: TGTGCCAGCAGTCCTATAGATCTAGCGGGCACCAATGAGCAGTTCTTC

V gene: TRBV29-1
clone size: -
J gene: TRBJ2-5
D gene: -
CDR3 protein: CSSQAGQETQYF
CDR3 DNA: TGCAGCTCCCAGGCGGGGCAAGAGACCCAGTACTTC